One sample yielded the 26 T cell receptor beta chains listed below, sequenced in a study of a mutant IDH1 vaccine in newly diagnosed glioma listed by TCRdb under 2021. Receptors were amplified or captured by the immunoSEQ multiplex PCR assay. TCRdb retrieved this table from immuneACCESS and kept in-frame rearrangements only. Not all clones are present; in checked studies, unresolved V genes account for under half, and no reason is known for the remainder. Counted in this sample were about 36,000 clones; 75% to 90% of them appeared once. The ten largest clones add up to roughly 16% of the sample. The sample's time point label is to be understood as: week 11, during vaccination. Each vaccine dose, consisting of 300 ug of a 20-mer mutant IDH1 peptide in Montanide, was administered subcutaneously with topical imiquimod. Their target antigens are unknown. Sequenced here: peripheral blood mononuclear cells (PBMCs), sampled from a glioma patient whose treatment included an IDH1 peptide vaccine. All receptors derive from a woman in her twenties or thirties with glioma. Some clones in this sample may be carry-over from other donors' samples.

This sequence joins TRBV30 and TRBJ2-7, with 7 bases fitting TRBD2. J gave up 6 bases and V 0 bases, and 11 bases lay outside the gene matches. Germline CDR1 reads GTSNPN; CDR2 reads SVGIG (reference sequence). The CDR3 length is 15 residues. This chain's CDR3 is CAWSVVWAGALEQYF. The CDR3 nucleotides are TGTGCCTGGAGTGTGGTCTGGGCGGGAGCCCTCGAGCAGTACTTC.

This clone was detected a few times. This sequence joins TRBV13 and TRBJ1-1, with D possibly being TRBD1 (5 bases). Trimming shortened V by 5 bases and J by 2 bases, and 9 bases separated the two germline ends. This CDR3 contains 13 residues. Germline-derived CDR1 and CDR2 are PRHDT and FYEKMQ (reference sequence). The CDR3, as DNA: TGTGCCAGCAGCCTCGACAGAAACACTGAAGCTTTCTTT. Protein sequence: CASSLDRNTEAFF.

The rearrangement joins TRBV30 to TRBJ2-7; TRBD2 is a possible D gene (5 bases). This CDR3 comprises 12 residues. Germline CDR1 GTSNPN, CDR2 SVGIG (reference sequence). The V end lost 0 bases, the J end lost 6 bases, and 9 bases lay between the germline ends. CDR3 coding DNA: TGTGCCTGGAGTGTGTCGGAGGCCGAGCAGTACTTC. Its translation: CAWSVSEAEQYF. Using reference TRBV30 and TRBJ2-7 for the parts outside the CDR3, the full variable domain is SQTIHQWPATLVQPVGSPLSLECTVEGTSNPNLYWYRQAAGRGLQLLFYSVGIGQISSEVPQNLSASRPQDRQFILSSKKLLLSDSGFYLCAWSVSEAEQYFGPGTRLTVT.

The chain links TRBV9 to TRBJ2-2; 7 nucleotides match TRBD2. The V gene end was trimmed by 0 bases and the J gene end by 2 bases; junction bases not matched to a gene: 4. Germline CDR1 and CDR2: SGDLS and YYNGEE. The length of the CDR3 is 16 residues. The CDR3 bases are TGTGCCAGCAGCGTAGGCGGGAGTGGCAACACCGGGGAGCTGTTTTTT. Translating it yields CASSVGGSGNTGELFF.

This rearrangement joins TRBV9 to TRBJ2-3; TRBD1 or TRBD2 may be the D gene (5 bases each). Germline CDR1 SGDLS, CDR2 YYNGEE. V was trimmed by 2 bases and J by 7 bases, leaving 8 bases between them. This CDR3 contains 12 residues. The CDR3: CASSVGTYTQYF. The CDR3 nucleotides are TGTGCCAGCAGCGTTGGGACGTATACGCAGTATTTT.

This clone has more than one count but fewer than ten. This sequence joins TRBV19 and TRBJ1-1; 8 nucleotides match TRBD1. This CDR3 spans 13 amino acids. Germline CDR1 is LNHDA and CDR2 is SQIVND (reference sequence). Trimming took 6 bases from V and 6 from J; bases not matched to a gene: 6. The CDR3 coding sequence is TGTGCCAGTAGACAGGGGACAGGAGCTGAAGCTTTCTTT. Translated, it gives CASRQGTGAEAFF.

The table lists this clone with a few counts. The genes are TRBV20-1 and TRBJ1-1; no definite D call. This CDR3 has 11 amino acids. Trimming cost V 6 bases and J 0 bases, with 5 bases left between them. The germline V gene has CDR1 DFQATT and CDR2 SNEGSKA (reference sequence). DNA for the CDR3: TGCAGTGCGGTGGTGAACACTGAAGCTTTCTTT. This translates into CSAVVNTEAFF.

The rearrangement links TRBV10-3 to TRBJ1-1; no clear D. The CDR3 consists of 11 residues. Germline V gene sequence: CDR1 ENHRY, CDR2 SYGVKD. V gave up 3 bases and J gave up 5 bases, with 4 bases separating them. The CDR3 spells CAISDGTEAFF. In DNA, the CDR3 is TGTGCCATCAGTGATGGGACTGAAGCTTTCTTT.

The rearrangement uses TRBV11-2 and TRBJ2-7, with D perhaps matching TRBD1 (5 bases). V lost 0 bases, J lost 11 bases, and 14 bases lay in between. The CDR3 has 13 residues. CDR1 and CDR2 (germline): SGHAT, FQNNGV. The CDR3 sequence is CASSLDLRGKEYF. CDR3 coding DNA: TGTGCCAGCAGCTTAGACCTTAGGGGAAAGGAGTACTTC.

This chain connects TRBV4-2 to TRBJ1-2, with 8 bases that match TRBD1. CDR1 LGHNA and CDR2 YNFKEQ come from the germline V gene. The CDR3 consists of 16 residues. Germline trimming cut 0 bases from V and 8 bases from J; bases unmatched to any gene: 11. The CDR3 region has the DNA TGTGCCAGCAGCCAAGAGGAAGCCAGGGGGCGTCGGGGCTACACCTTC. Its protein is CASSQEEARGRRGYTF.

This clone is a singleton in its sample. The chain couples TRBV2 to TRBJ2-5; no reliable D call. Trimming took off 5 bases at V and 2 bases at J, with 18 bases between the two ends. In germline, CDR1 is SNHLY, CDR2 FYNNEI. This CDR3 is built from 16 residues. CDR3 sequence reads: CASSFAPQALQETQYF. The CDR3 DNA is TGTGCCAGCAGTTTCGCCCCGCAGGCTCTACAAGAGACCCAGTACTTC.

This rearrangement joins TRBV5-1 to TRBJ1-2, with 8 bases that match TRBD1. Germline-derived CDR1 and CDR2 are SGHRS and YFSETQ. This CDR3 region has 15 residues. The J segment lost 8 bases and the V segment lost 0 bases, leaving 9 bases of the junction unmatched. In DNA, the CDR3 is TGCGCCAGCAGCTTGGCGACAGGGGCCTTGGGAGGCTACACCTTC. Translated: CASSLATGALGGYTF. The full variable domain, with the rest looked up from reference TRBV5-1 and TRBJ1-2, is KAGVTQTPRYLIKTRGQQVTLSCSPISGHRSVSWYQQTPGQGLQFLFEYFSETQRNKGNFPGRFSGRQFSNSRSEMNVSTLELGDSALYLCASSLATGALGGYTFGSGTRLTVV.

The chain carries TRBV2 and TRBJ2-7, with TRBD2 identical over 13 bases. V dropped 5 bases and J dropped 7; count of bases not matched to a gene: 8. The CDR3 is 15 residues long. Germline V gene lookup returns CDR1 SNHLY and CDR2 FYNNEI. Written as DNA, the CDR3 is TGTGCCAGCAGTCCCGGGACTAGCGGGATTGATGAGCAGTACTTC. It is translated as CASSPGTSGIDEQYF. The whole variable domain, remainder taken from reference TRBV2 and TRBJ2-7, is EPEVTQTPSHQVTQMGQEVILRCVPISNHLYFYWYRQILGQKVEFLVSFYNNEISEKSEIFDDQFSVERPDGSNFTLKIRSTKLEDSAMYFCASSPGTSGIDEQYFGPGTRLTVT.

V is TRBV5-1 and J is TRBJ2-7; D gene unclear. The V gene lost 1 base and the J gene lost 0 bases, with 14 bases spanning the gap. The germline V gene encodes CDR1 SGHRS and CDR2 YFSETQ. The CDR3 length is 16 residues. In DNA, the CDR3 is TGCGCCAGCAGCTTGAGCCCTCTACCCAGCTCCTACGAGCAGTACTTC. Translating it yields CASSLSPLPSSYEQYF.

The CDR3 region is CASSLELAGVPRGDEQYF. The DNA of the CDR3 is TGCGCCAGCAGCTTGGAACTAGCGGGAGTTCCCCGCGGGGACGAGCAGTACTTC. The V and J genes are TRBV5-1 and TRBJ2-7, with 11 bases matching TRBD2. The CDR3 contains 18 residues. The germline V gene has CDR1 SGHRS and CDR2 YFSETQ. V was pared by 0 bases and J by 5 bases, with 13 bases of the junction left unmatched. The variable domain in full, completed from reference TRBV5-1 and TRBJ2-7, reads KAGVTQTPRYLIKTRGQQVTLSCSPISGHRSVSWYQQTPGQGLQFLFEYFSETQRNKGNFPGRFSGRQFSNSRSEMNVSTLELGDSALYLCASSLELAGVPRGDEQYFGPGTRLTVT.

The V call is TRBV9, the J call TRBJ1-1; weak D call: TRBD1 (5 bases). This CDR3 is 14 amino acids long. Trimming shortened V by 2 bases and J by 2 bases, and 10 bases separated the two germline ends. Germline-derived CDR1 and CDR2 are SGDLS and YYNGEE. The CDR3 nucleotides are TGTGCCAGCAGCGTTGGGGGGTCTAACACTGAAGCTTTCTTT. This codes for CASSVGGSNTEAFF.

The CDR3 sequence is CASLRGNTEAFF. The CDR3 DNA reads TGTGCCAGCCTGAGGGGGAACACTGAAGCTTTCTTT. The chain employs TRBV6-6 and TRBJ1-1; TRBD1 is a possible D gene (5 bases). CDR1 is MNHNY and CDR2 is SVGAGI in the germline V gene (reference sequence). The CDR3 consists of 12 residues. V was cut by 8 bases and J by 1 base, with 8 bases left in between.

This clone was seen just once. This sequence joins TRBV27 and TRBJ1-5; D may be TRBD1 (5 bases). Germline values: CDR1 MNHEY, CDR2 SMNVEV (reference sequence). Trimming left V 5 bases short and J 7 bases short, with 12 bases between. The CDR3 runs 13 residues. The CDR3 region has the DNA TGTGCCAGCAGTCCTCACAGGAAACAGCCCCAGCATTTT. Its protein is CASSPHRKQPQHF.

This clone is categorized as medium-sized. The V gene is TRBV7-9, the J gene TRBJ1-1; no definite D call. The CDR3 has 12 residues. The V gene's germline CDR1 is SEHNR and CDR2 FQNEAQ (reference sequence). With 2 bases removed from V and 4 bases from J, the gap between germline ends came to 5 bases. The CDR3 loop reads CASSLRTTEAFF. Here the CDR3 DNA reads TGTGCCAGCAGCTTAAGGACCACTGAAGCTTTCTTT.

The rearrangement uses TRBV11-3 and TRBJ2-7, with 10 bases identical to TRBD1. The CDR3 runs to 14 residues. Germline values: CDR1 SGHNT, CDR2 YENEEA. V dropped 5 bases and J dropped 3; count of bases not matched to a gene: 4. The CDR3 protein is CASSPRTGGYEQYF. For the CDR3, the DNA is TGTGCCAGCAGCCCGAGGACAGGGGGCTACGAGCAGTACTTC.

The chain links TRBV15 to TRBJ2-7; 13 nucleotides agree with TRBD2. Trimming removed 3 bases from V and 5 bases from J; junction bases left unmatched: 4. The CDR3 runs 15 residues. CDR1 and CDR2 (germline): LNHNV, YYDKDF (reference sequence). The CDR3 loop is CATSSTGLAGNEQYF. CDR3 bases: TGTGCCACCAGCAGCACGGGACTAGCGGGAAACGAGCAGTACTTC. Combining the CDR3 with reference TRBV15 and TRBJ2-7 gives the whole variable domain DAMVIQNPRYQVTQFGKPVTLSCSQTLNHNVMYWYQQKSSQAPKLLFHYYDKDFNNEADTPDNFQSRRPNTSFCFLDIRSPGLGDTAMYLCATSSTGLAGNEQYFGPGTRLTVT.

The chain recombines TRBV28 with TRBJ2-4; tentatively, D is TRBD1 (6 bases). V was clipped by 2 bases and J by 1 base, with 12 bases between them. The CDR3 has 16 amino acids. The germline V gene encodes CDR1 MDHEN and CDR2 SYDVKM. CDR3 loop: CASSLRTTGAKNIQYF. The CDR3 coding sequence is TGTGCCAGCAGTTTACGCACCACAGGGGCCAAAAACATTCAGTACTTC.

The CDR3 DNA is TGCAGCGTTGGGGCAGGAAGAAACTATGGCTACACCTTC. This sequence encodes CSVGAGRNYGYTF. The V call is TRBV29-1, the J call TRBJ1-2; no firm D call. The CDR3 is 13 amino acids. Germline CDR1 SQVTM, CDR2 ANQGSEA. V shed 4 bases and J shed 2 bases, with 11 bases lying between them.

The chain employs TRBV19 and TRBJ2-1, with 9 nucleotides matching TRBD1. CDR1 is LNHDA, CDR2 SQIVND, per germline (reference sequence). V shed 3 bases and J 7 bases; nucleotides not matched to a gene: 7. The CDR3 spans 15 residues. DNA of the CDR3: TGTGCCAGTAGTATTCTCCGGGACAGGGCTAATGAGCAGTTCTTC. Translated, it gives CASSILRDRANEQFF.

This clone was recorded once. The V call is TRBV2, the J call TRBJ2-2; D remains unclear. CDR1 and CDR2 from the germline V gene are SNHLY and FYNNEI. This CDR3 has 14 residues. V shed 10 bases and J shed 7 bases, with 19 bases lying between them. The CDR3 sequence: CATKGNIFNGELFF. The CDR3 region has the DNA TGTGCCACCAAGGGAAACATCTTTAACGGGGAGCTGTTTTTT.

V gene TRBV28 combines with J gene TRBJ1-2, with 9 bases identical to TRBD1. The CDR3 extends over 17 amino acids. Germline CDR1 MDHEN, CDR2 SYDVKM. The ends lost 3 bases at V and 4 bases at J; junction bases unmatched: 12. For the CDR3, the DNA is TGTGCCAGCAGTTTGCCCGACGGACAGGGGTTTCCCTATGGCTACACCTTC. Residues: CASSLPDGQGFPYGYTF.